These 18 T cell receptor beta chains were sequenced from one sample in a study of T cell responses to AZD1222 COVID-19 vaccine. Produced via immunoSEQ multiplex PCR; TCRdb's table is partial and in-frame only. The table lists 140,000 to 150,000 clones, 82% of them singletons. Here the sequenced sample was peripheral blood, taken on day 0 of MenACWY control vaccination. The receptors were sampled from an adult in good health.

The rearrangement joins TRBV27 to TRBJ1-2; perhaps TRBD1 as D (6 bases). V was trimmed by 6 bases and J by 5 bases, leaving 16 bases between them. Germline CDR1 MNHEY, CDR2 SMNVEV (reference sequence). The CDR3 consists of 14 residues. CDR3 protein: CASRGQSLGYGYTF. DNA for the CDR3: TGTGCCAGCAGAGGACAGTCCCTGGGTTATGGCTACACCTTC.

The V gene is TRBV30, the J gene TRBJ1-5, with TRBD1 identical over 7 bases. There are 13 residues in the CDR3. The trim removed 4 bases at V and 7 bases at J, leaving 7 bases unmatched. Germline V gene lookup returns CDR1 GTSNPN and CDR2 SVGIG (reference sequence). The CDR3 DNA sequence: TGTGCCTGGACCACAGGGGTTACGCAGCCCCAGCATTTT. It encodes CAWTTGVTQPQHF. Full variable domain (rest looked up from reference TRBV30 and TRBJ1-5): SQTIHQWPATLVQPVGSPLSLECTVEGTSNPNLYWYRQAAGRGLQLLFYSVGIGQISSEVPQNLSASRPQDRQFILSSKKLLLSDSGFYLCAWTTGVTQPQHFGDGTRLSIL.

The chain has TRBV19 and TRBJ1-2; D is perhaps TRBD1 (5 bases). V lost 10 bases and J 5 bases, leaving 23 bases between the germline ends. CDR3 length: 15 amino acids. Germline values: CDR1 LNHDA, CDR2 SQIVND (reference sequence). The CDR3 sequence: CATRRDGRERYGYTF. Written as DNA, the CDR3 is TGTGCCACCCGCAGGGACGGGAGGGAACGGTATGGCTACACCTTC.

The V gene is TRBV5-4, the J gene TRBJ1-4, with TRBD1 as a possible D gene (5 bases). The V end lost 0 bases, the J end lost 6 bases, and 12 bases lay between the germline ends. Germline V gives CDR1 SGHNT, CDR2 YYREEE (reference sequence). There are 15 residues in the CDR3. Here the CDR3 reads CASSLDFGADEKLFF. CDR3 DNA: TGTGCCAGCAGCTTGGATTTTGGGGCGGATGAAAAACTGTTTTTT.

The rearrangement joins TRBV19 to TRBJ1-2, with D unresolved. The V and J ends lost 6 bases and 4 bases respectively, with 18 bases between them. The germline CDR1 and CDR2 sequences are LNHDA and SQIVND (reference sequence). This CDR3 is 15 amino acids long. CDR3 loop: CASSSVSAAGYGYTF. In nucleotides, the CDR3 is TGTGCCAGTAGCTCGGTTAGCGCGGCTGGCTATGGCTACACCTTC.

The chain recombines TRBV11-2 with TRBJ1-1; possibly TRBD1 for D (6 bases). Germline V gives CDR1 SGHAT, CDR2 FQNNGV. CDR3 length equals 13 residues. V shed 5 bases and J shed 4 bases, with 11 bases lying between them. The CDR3 spells CASSPTGTTEAFF. CDR3 in DNA: TGTGCCAGCAGCCCTACAGGGACCACTGAAGCTTTCTTT.

The chain uses TRBV27 and TRBJ2-2; 7 bases map to TRBD2. V trimming: 8 bases; J trimming: 7 bases; junction bases outside the gene matches: 4. The CDR3 has 12 residues. Germline CDR1 MNHEY, CDR2 SMNVEV (reference sequence). CDR3 sequence: CASGLEVGELFF. CDR3 bases: TGTGCCAGCGGACTAGAGGTCGGGGAGCTGTTTTTT.

This clone was observed a single time. This chain connects TRBV21-1 to TRBJ1-5; TRBD1, as called in the table, went unchecked against the DNA. TRBV21-1 corresponds to a pseudogene. CDR3 length: 19 residues. As DNA, the CDR3 is TGTGCCAGCAGCACCACCCTGACGGGACAGGGGGATTCCAATCAGCCCCAGCATTTT. This codes for CASSTTLTGQGDSNQPQHF.

The chain has TRBV2 and TRBJ2-2; 11 bases are shared with TRBD2. Germline-derived CDR1 and CDR2 are SNHLY and FYNNEI. Unmatched junction bases numbered 8, after V lost 6 bases and J lost 5 bases. The CDR3 has 16 residues. The CDR3 protein is CASSPGTSGLTGELFF. CDR3 DNA sequence: TGTGCCAGCAGCCCCGGGACTAGCGGACTTACCGGGGAGCTGTTTTTT. Looking up the rest from reference TRBV2 and TRBJ2-2 gives the full variable domain: EPEVTQTPSHQVTQMGQEVILRCVPISNHLYFYWYRQILGQKVEFLVSFYNNEISEKSEIFDDQFSVERPDGSNFTLKIRSTKLEDSAMYFCASSPGTSGLTGELFFGEGSRLTVL.

This rearrangement joins TRBV6-5 to TRBJ1-5; D is ambiguous. Germline CDR1 and CDR2: MNHEY and SVGAGI. V lost 5 bases to trimming and J lost 2 bases, with 13 bases between them. The CDR3 length is 15 residues. The DNA of the CDR3 is TGTGCCAGCAGTATTACCCCCGGGGGCAATCAGCCCCAGCATTTT. Amino acid sequence: CASSITPGGNQPQHF.

The CDR3 nucleotides read TGTGCCAGCACCCGGGACAGTAACTCCTACGAGCAGTACTTC. Protein sequence: CASTRDSNSYEQYF. This rearrangement joins TRBV6-5 to TRBJ2-7, with 7 bases that match TRBD1. The J segment lost 0 bases and the V segment lost 7 bases, leaving 6 bases of the junction unmatched. The CDR3 extends over 14 amino acids. Germline V gene lookup returns CDR1 MNHEY and CDR2 SVGAGI.

The CDR3 sequence is CASSSRDGEQFF. CDR3 DNA sequence: TGTGCCAGCAGCTCCCGGGACGGTGAGCAGTTCTTC. This sequence joins TRBV6-5 and TRBJ2-1; TRBD1 or TRBD2 may be the D gene (5 bases each). V was trimmed by 6 bases and J by 9 bases, leaving 12 bases between them. This CDR3 is built from 12 residues. Looked up from germline, CDR1 is MNHEY and CDR2 is SVGAGI.

J is TRBJ2-1 and V is TRBV5-1; 10 bases agree with TRBD2. Germline loops: CDR1 SGHRS, CDR2 YFSETQ. V shed 5 bases, J shed 4 bases, and the junction held 3 bases outside the gene matches. This CDR3 contains 14 residues. The CDR3 DNA sequence: TGCGCCAGCAGTACTAGCGGGGCTTACAATGAGCAGTTCTTC. Encoded protein: CASSTSGAYNEQFF.

The V call is TRBV5-4, the J call TRBJ2-7, with 9 bases matching TRBD2. CDR3 size: 15 residues. Germline CDR1 SGHNT, CDR2 YYREEE (reference sequence). Losses at the gene ends were 1 base for V and 1 base for J; bases not matched to a gene: 3. Here the CDR3 DNA reads TGTGCCAGCAGCTTGCGAGCGGGGGGATCCTACGAGCAGTACTTC. This translates into CASSLRAGGSYEQYF.

The V call is TRBV18, the J call TRBJ1-1; no definite D call. Germline CDR1 KGHSH, CDR2 LQKENI. The CDR3 has 15 residues. V lost 0 bases to trimming and J lost 1 base, with 9 bases between them. The CDR3 loop is CASSPPSARNTEAFF. DNA for the CDR3: TGTGCCAGCTCACCACCCTCAGCGAGGAACACTGAAGCTTTCTTT.

The V call is TRBV5-5, the J call TRBJ2-5, with 8 positions matching TRBD1. With 6 bases clipped from V and 2 bases from J, the junction kept 6 bases outside the gene matches. CDR3 length equals 14 residues. The germline V gene encodes CDR1 SGHKS and CDR2 YYEKEE (reference sequence). The CDR3 DNA reads TGTGCCAGCAACCTACACAGGGGGCAAGAGACCCAGTACTTC. Its protein product is CASNLHRGQETQYF.

This sequence joins TRBV2 and TRBJ2-2; D call uncertain. Germline CDR1 reads SNHLY; CDR2 reads FYNNEI. V shed 8 bases and J shed 6 bases, with 7 bases lying between them. The CDR3 is 11 amino acids. The CDR3 DNA follows: TGTGCCAGCCGGGCGGCCGGGGAGCTGTTTTTT. Translating gives CASRAAGELFF.

There are a few counts of this clone. The rearrangement links TRBV11-2 to TRBJ2-1, with 10 bases lining up with TRBD2. J gave up 4 bases and V 5 bases, and 8 bases lay outside the gene matches. This CDR3 comprises 16 residues. Germline V gene data show CDR1 as SGHAT and CDR2 as FQNNGV. The CDR3 DNA follows: TGTGCCAGCAGCGCCCCACTAGCGGGGCCTTACAATGAGCAGTTCTTC. Its protein product is CASSAPLAGPYNEQFF.